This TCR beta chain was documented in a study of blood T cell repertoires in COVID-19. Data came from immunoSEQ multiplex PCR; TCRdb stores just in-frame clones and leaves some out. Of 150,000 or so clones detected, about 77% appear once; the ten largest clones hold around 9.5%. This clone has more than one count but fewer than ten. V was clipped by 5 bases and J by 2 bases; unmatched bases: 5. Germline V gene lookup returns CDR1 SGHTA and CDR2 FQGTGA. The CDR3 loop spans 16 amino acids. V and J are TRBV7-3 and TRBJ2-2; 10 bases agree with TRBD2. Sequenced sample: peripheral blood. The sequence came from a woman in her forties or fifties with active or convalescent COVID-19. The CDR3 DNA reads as TGTGCCAGCAGCCCCCGGACTAGCGGTAACACCGGGGAGCTGTTTTTT. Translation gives CASSPRTSGNTGELFF. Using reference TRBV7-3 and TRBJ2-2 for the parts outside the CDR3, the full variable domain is GAGVSQTPSNKVTEKGKYVELRCDPISGHTALYWYRQSLGQGPEFLIYFQGTGAADDSGLPNDRFFAVRPEGSVSTLKIQRTERGDSAVYLCASSPRTSGNTGELFFGEGSRLTVL.